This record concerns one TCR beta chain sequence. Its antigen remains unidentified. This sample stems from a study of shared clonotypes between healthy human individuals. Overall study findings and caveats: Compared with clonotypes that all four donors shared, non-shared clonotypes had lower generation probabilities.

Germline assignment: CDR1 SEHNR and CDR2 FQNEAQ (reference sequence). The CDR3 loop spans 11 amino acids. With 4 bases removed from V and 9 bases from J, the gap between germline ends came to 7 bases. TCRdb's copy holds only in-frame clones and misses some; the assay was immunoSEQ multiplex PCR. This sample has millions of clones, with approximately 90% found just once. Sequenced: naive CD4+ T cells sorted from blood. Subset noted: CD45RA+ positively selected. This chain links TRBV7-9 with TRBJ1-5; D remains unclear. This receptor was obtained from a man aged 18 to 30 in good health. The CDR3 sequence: CASSSRGPQHF. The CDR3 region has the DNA TGTGCCAGCAGCTCCCGGGGGCCCCAGCATTTT. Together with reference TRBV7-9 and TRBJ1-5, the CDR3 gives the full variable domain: DTGVSQNPRHKITKRGQNVTFRCDPISEHNRLYWYRQTLGQGPEFLTYFQNEAQLEKSRLLSDRFSAERPKGSFSTLEIQRTEQGDSAMYLCASSSRGPQHFGDGTRLSIL.